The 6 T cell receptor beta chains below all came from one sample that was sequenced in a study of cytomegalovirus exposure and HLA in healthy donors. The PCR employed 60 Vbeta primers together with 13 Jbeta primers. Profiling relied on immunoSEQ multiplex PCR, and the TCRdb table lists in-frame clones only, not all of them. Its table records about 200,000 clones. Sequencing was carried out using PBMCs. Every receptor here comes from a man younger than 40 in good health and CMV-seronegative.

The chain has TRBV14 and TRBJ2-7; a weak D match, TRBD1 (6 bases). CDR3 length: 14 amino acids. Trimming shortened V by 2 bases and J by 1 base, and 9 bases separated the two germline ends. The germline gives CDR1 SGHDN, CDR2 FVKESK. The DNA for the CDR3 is TGTGCCAGCAGCCAATCGACAGGATCCTACGAGCAGTACTTC. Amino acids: CASSQSTGSYEQYF.

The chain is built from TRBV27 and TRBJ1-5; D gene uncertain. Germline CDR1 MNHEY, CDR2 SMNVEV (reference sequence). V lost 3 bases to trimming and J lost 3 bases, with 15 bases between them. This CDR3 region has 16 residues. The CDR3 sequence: CASSFGPPVVNQPQHF. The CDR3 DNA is TGTGCCAGCAGTTTTGGCCCCCCAGTCGTCAATCAGCCCCAGCATTTT.

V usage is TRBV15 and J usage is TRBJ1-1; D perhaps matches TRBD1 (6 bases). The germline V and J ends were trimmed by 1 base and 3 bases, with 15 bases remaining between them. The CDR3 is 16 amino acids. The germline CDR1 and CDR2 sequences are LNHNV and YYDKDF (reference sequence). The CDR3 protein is CATSRGGGAGYTEAFF. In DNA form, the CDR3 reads TGTGCCACCAGCAGAGGTGGGGGGGCTGGGTACACTGAAGCTTTCTTT.

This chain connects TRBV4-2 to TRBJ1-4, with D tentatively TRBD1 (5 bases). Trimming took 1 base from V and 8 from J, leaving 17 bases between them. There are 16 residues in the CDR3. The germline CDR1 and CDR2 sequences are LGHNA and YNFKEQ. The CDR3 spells CASSQVPRQGGEKLFF. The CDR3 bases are TGTGCCAGCAGCCAAGTTCCCCGCCAGGGTGGGGAAAAACTGTTTTTT.

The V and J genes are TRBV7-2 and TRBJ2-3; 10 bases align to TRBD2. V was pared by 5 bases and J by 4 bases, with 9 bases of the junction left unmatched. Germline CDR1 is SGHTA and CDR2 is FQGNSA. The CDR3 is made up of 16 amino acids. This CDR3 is CASSTPRGLASDTQYF. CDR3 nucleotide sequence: TGTGCCAGCAGCACTCCTCGGGGACTAGCGTCAGATACGCAGTATTTT.

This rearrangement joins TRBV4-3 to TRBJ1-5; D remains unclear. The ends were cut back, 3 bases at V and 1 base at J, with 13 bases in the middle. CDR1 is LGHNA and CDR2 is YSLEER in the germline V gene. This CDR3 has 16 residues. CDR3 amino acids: CASSQRLGPSNQPQHF. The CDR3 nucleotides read TGCGCCAGCAGCCAGCGACTCGGTCCGAGCAATCAGCCCCAGCATTTT.